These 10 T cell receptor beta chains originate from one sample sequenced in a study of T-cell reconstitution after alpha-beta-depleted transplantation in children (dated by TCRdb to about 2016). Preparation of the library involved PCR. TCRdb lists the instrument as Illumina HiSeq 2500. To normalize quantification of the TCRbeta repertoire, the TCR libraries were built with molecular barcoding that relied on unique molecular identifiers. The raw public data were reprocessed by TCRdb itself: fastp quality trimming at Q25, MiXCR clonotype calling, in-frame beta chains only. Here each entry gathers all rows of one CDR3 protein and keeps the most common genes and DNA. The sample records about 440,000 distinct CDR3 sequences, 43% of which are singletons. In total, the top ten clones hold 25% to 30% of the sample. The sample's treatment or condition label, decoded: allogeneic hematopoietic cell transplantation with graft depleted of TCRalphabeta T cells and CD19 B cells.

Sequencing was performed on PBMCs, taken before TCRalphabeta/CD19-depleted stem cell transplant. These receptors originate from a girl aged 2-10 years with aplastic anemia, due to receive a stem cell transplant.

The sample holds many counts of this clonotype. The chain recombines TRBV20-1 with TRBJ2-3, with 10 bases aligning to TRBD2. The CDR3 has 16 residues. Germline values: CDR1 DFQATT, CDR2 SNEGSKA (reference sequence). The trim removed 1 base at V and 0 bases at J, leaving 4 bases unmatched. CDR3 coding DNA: TGCAGTGCTAGAGTAACTAGCGGGACCAGCACAGATACGCAGTATTTT. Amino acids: CSARVTSGTSTDTQYF.

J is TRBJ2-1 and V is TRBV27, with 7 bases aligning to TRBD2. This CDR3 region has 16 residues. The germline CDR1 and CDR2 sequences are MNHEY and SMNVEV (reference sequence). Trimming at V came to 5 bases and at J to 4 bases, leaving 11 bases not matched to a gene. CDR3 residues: CASSPGLLGGYNEQFF. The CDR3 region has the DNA TGTGCCAGCAGTCCGGGACTCCTCGGGGGGTACAATGAGCAGTTCTTC.

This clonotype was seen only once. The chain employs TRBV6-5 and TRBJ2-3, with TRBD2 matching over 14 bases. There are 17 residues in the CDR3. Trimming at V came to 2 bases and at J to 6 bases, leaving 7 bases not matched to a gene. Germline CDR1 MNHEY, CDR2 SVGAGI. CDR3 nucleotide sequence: TGTGCCAGCAGTTACAGCGGGACTAGCGGGGGTAGGGATACGCAGTATTTT. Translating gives CASSYSGTSGGRDTQYF.

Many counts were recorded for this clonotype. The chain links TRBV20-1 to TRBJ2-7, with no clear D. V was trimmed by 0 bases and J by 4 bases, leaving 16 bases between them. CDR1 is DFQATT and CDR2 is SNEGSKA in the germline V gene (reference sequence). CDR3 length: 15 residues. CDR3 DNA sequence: TGCAGTGCTAGAGATGAAGCTCGGCAGACTTACGAGCAGTACTTC. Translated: CSARDEARQTYEQYF.

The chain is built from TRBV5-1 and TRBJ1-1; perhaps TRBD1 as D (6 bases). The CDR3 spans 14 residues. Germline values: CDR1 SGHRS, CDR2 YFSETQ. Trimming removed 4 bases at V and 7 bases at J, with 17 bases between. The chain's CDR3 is CASSAGLQGNEAFF. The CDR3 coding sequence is TGCGCCAGCAGCGCCGGATTACAGGGTAATGAAGCTTTCTTT.

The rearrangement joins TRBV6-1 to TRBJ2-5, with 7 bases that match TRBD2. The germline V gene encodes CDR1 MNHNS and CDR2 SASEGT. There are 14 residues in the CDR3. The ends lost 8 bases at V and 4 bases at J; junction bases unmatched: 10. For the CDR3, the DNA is TGTGCCAGCGCCAACCCGGCGGGAGCAGAGACCCAGTACTTC. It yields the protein CASANPAGAETQYF.

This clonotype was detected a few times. The CDR3 region is CATSDRGLPQETQYF. The CDR3 DNA sequence: TGTGCCACCAGTGACCGTGGACTACCTCAAGAGACCCAGTACTTC. The J gene is TRBJ2-5, the V gene TRBV24-1, with TRBD2 as a possible D gene (6 bases). Germline V lookup: CDR1 KGHDR, CDR2 SFDVKD. Trimming took 4 bases from V and 2 from J, leaving 13 bases between them. The CDR3 covers 15 residues.

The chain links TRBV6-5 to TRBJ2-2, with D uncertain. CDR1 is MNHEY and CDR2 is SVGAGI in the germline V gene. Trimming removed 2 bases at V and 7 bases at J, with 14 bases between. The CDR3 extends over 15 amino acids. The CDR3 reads CASSYKVSSIGELFF. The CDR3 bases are TGTGCCAGCAGTTACAAGGTGTCCTCAATCGGGGAGCTGTTTTTT.

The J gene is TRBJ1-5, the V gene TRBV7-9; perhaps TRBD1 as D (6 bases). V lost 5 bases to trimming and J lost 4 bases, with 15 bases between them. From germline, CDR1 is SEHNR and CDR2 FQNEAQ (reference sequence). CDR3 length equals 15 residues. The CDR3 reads CASSPTRQENQPQHF. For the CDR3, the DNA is TGTGCCAGCAGCCCGACCCGACAGGAAAATCAGCCCCAGCATTTT.

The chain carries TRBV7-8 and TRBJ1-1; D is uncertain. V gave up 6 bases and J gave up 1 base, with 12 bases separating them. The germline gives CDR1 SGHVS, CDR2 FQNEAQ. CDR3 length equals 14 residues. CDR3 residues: CASRPGRGNTEAFF. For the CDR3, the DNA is TGTGCCAGCAGACCAGGTCGAGGGAACACTGAAGCTTTCTTT.